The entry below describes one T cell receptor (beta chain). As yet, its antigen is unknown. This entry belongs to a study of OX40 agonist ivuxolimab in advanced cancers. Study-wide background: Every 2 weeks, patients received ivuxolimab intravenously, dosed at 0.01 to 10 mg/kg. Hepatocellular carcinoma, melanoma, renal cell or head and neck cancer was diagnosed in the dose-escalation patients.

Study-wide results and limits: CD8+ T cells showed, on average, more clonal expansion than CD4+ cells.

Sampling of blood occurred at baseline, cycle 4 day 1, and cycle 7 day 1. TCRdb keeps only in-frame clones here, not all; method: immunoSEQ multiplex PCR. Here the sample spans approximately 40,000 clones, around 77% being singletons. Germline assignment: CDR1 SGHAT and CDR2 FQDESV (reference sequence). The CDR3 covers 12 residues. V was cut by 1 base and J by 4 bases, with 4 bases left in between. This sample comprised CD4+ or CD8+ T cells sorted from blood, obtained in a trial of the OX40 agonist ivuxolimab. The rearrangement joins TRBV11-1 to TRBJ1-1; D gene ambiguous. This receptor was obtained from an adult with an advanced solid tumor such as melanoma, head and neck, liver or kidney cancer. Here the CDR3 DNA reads TGTGCCAGCAGCTTAGAGGTCACTGAAGCTTTCTTT. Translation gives CASSLEVTEAFF.